These 31 T cell receptor beta chains were sequenced from one sample in a study of blood T cell repertoires in COVID-19. Assay: immunoSEQ multiplex PCR; the TCRdb copy retains only in-frame clones and omits some. The repertoire holds around 100,000 clones, with approximately 88% as singletons. Sequencing input: peripheral blood. These receptors were collected from a man aged 55 to 70 with COVID-19, enrolled during active disease.

This clone showed up just once. The chain joins TRBV14 to TRBJ2-7; TRBD2 is a possible D gene (5 bases). CDR1 and CDR2 from the germline V gene are SGHDN and FVKESK. Trimming shortened V by 4 bases and J by 4 bases, and 14 bases separated the two germline ends. CDR3 length equals 14 residues. The CDR3 DNA sequence: TGTGCCAGCAGCCTCCCGGGATCTTATTACGAGCAGTACTTC. This sequence encodes CASSLPGSYYEQYF.

The chain employs TRBV18 and TRBJ1-6, with TRBD1 matching 8 bases. CDR3 length: 15 amino acids. CDR1 and CDR2 (germline): KGHSH, LQKENI. The ends lost 4 bases at V and 7 bases at J; junction bases unmatched: 6. CDR3 residues: CASSLQDRVNSPLHF. DNA for the CDR3: TGTGCCAGCTCACTTCAGGACAGGGTGAATTCACCCCTCCACTTT.

The chain recombines TRBV5-1 with TRBJ2-1; 7 nucleotides line up with TRBD1. With 0 bases clipped from V and 14 bases from J, the junction kept 5 bases outside the gene matches. Germline lookup yields CDR1 SGHRS and CDR2 YFSETQ. CDR3 length: 12 amino acids. The CDR3, as DNA: TGCGCCAGCAGCTTGGACGGCAGGGGGAAGTTCTTC. It specifies CASSLDGRGKFF.

This chain uses TRBV7-9 with TRBJ2-3; 9 bases line up with TRBD1. Germline V gene sequence: CDR1 SEHNR, CDR2 FQNEAQ (reference sequence). V shed 4 bases, J shed 6 bases, and the junction held 8 bases outside the gene matches. The CDR3 contains 15 residues. The CDR3 nucleotides read TGTGCCAGCAGCTACTACCAAACAGGGGGCGATACGCAGTATTTT. Translated, it gives CASSYYQTGGDTQYF.

The V call is TRBV5-6, the J call TRBJ1-2; D gene ambiguous. This CDR3 has 13 residues. CDR1 and CDR2 (germline): SGHDT, YYEEEE. The V end was cut by 1 base, the J end by 5 bases, with 9 bases between. In DNA, the CDR3 is TGTGCCAGCAGCTTGAGAGTCTTGTATGGCTACACCTTC. Residues: CASSLRVLYGYTF.

This chain links TRBV29-1 with TRBJ1-1, with a tentative D call TRBD1 (6 bases). The CDR3 consists of 13 residues. V was trimmed by 6 bases and J by 1 base, leaving 12 bases between them. The germline V gene encodes CDR1 SQVTM and CDR2 ANQGSEA. The CDR3 sequence is CSVLQGRNTEAFF. CDR3 coding DNA: TGCAGCGTACTTCAGGGGAGGAACACTGAAGCTTTCTTT.

The chain links TRBV12-5 to TRBJ2-7; TRBD2 matches at 8 bases. The V and J ends lost 1 base and 0 bases, in that order; junction bases with no gene match: 8. Germline CDR1 LGHNT, CDR2 FRNRAP. The CDR3 consists of 17 residues. DNA for the CDR3: TGTGCTAGTGGTTTGGACAGTTTTAGCGGGACCTCCTACGAGCAGTACTTC. Translated, it gives CASGLDSFSGTSYEQYF.

V gene TRBV20-1 combines with J gene TRBJ1-1; no firm D call. V was shortened by 6 bases and J by 4 bases, with 9 bases between the two germline ends. The CDR3 is 11 amino acids. The germline CDR1 and CDR2 sequences are DFQATT and SNEGSKA (reference sequence). CDR3 sequence (DNA): TGCAGTGCCATCTACCTCACTGAAGCTTTCTTT. Amino acid sequence: CSAIYLTEAFF.

This rearrangement joins TRBV29-1 to TRBJ1-2; the D gene is possibly TRBD1 (6 bases). The V end lost 4 bases, the J end lost 7 bases, and 13 bases lay between the germline ends. The CDR3 is 12 amino acids. Per the germline V gene, CDR1 is SQVTM and CDR2 is ANQGSEA. As DNA, the CDR3 is TGCAGCGTTGGCAACAGGGCGTCTGGCTACACCTTC. Residues: CSVGNRASGYTF.

The V and J genes are TRBV6-1 and TRBJ2-7, with 8 bases aligning to TRBD1. Germline lookup yields CDR1 MNHNS and CDR2 SASEGT. The CDR3 is 14 residues long. J was trimmed by 1 base and V by 1 base; bases with no gene match: 0. DNA for the CDR3: TGTGCCAGCAGTGAAGACAGGGGGTCCTACGAGCAGTACTTC. Protein: CASSEDRGSYEQYF.

V usage is TRBV21-1 and J usage is TRBJ2-4; the DNA was not used to check the table's D call, TRBD2. TRBV21-1 is designated a pseudogene. The CDR3 has 19 amino acids. The CDR3, as DNA: TGTGCCAGCAGCAATCCGAGTAGCGGGAGGAGTCGGGCCAAAAACATTCAGTACTTC. This codes for CASSNPSSGRSRAKNIQYF.

This clone has only a few counts. The chain links TRBV29-1 to TRBJ1-5; 8 bases fit TRBD1. Unmatched junction bases numbered 1, after V lost 4 bases and J lost 5 bases. The CDR3 contains 12 residues. The germline V gene has CDR1 SQVTM and CDR2 ANQGSEA. CDR3 in DNA: TGCAGCGTTGCAGGGGGCGATCAGCCCCAGCATTTT. This gives the protein CSVAGGDQPQHF.

The chain is built from TRBV10-2 and TRBJ1-2, with D tentatively TRBD1 (6 bases). The CDR3 is made up of 14 amino acids. The germline V and J ends were trimmed by 7 bases and 4 bases, with 16 bases remaining between them. Germline lookup yields CDR1 WSHSY and CDR2 SAAADI. CDR3 protein: CASTPFQGTYGYTF. For the CDR3, the DNA is TGCGCCAGCACTCCATTCCAGGGGACCTATGGCTACACCTTC.

The V call is TRBV6-2 or TRBV6-3, the J call TRBJ2-1, with TRBD2 matching over 14 bases. Per the germline V gene, CDR1 is MNHEY and CDR2 is SVGEGT. V was clipped by 4 bases and J by 9 bases; unmatched bases: 11. This CDR3 comprises 17 residues. CDR3 residues: CASSSPGLAGVIGEQFF. CDR3 sequence (DNA): TGTGCCAGCAGTTCCCCGGGACTAGCGGGAGTAATCGGTGAGCAGTTCTTC.

V is TRBV5-6 and J is TRBJ2-7; 8 nucleotides agree with TRBD1. After removal of 4 bases from V and 3 bases from J, the junction contained 9 bases not matched to a gene. This CDR3 has 15 amino acids. CDR1 SGHDT and CDR2 YYEEEE come from the germline V gene. CDR3 sequence: CASSLLGQANYEQYF. CDR3 DNA: TGTGCCAGCAGCCTCCTGGGACAGGCAAACTACGAGCAGTACTTC.

This clone was picked up one time. The chain links TRBV6-2 or TRBV6-3 to TRBJ2-7; 7 bases line up with TRBD2. CDR3 length: 14 amino acids. The trim removed 3 bases at V and 2 bases at J, leaving 4 bases unmatched. Germline CDR1 is MNHEY and CDR2 is SVGEGT. CDR3 DNA sequence: TGTGCCAGCAGTTATGGGCGGGAGACCTACGAGCAGTACTTC. Translating it yields CASSYGRETYEQYF.

The chain links TRBV15 to TRBJ1-6; D ambiguous. The CDR3 covers 16 residues. The V end lost 5 bases, the J end lost 3 bases, and 14 bases lay between the germline ends. From germline, CDR1 is LNHNV and CDR2 YYDKDF (reference sequence). In nucleotides, the CDR3 is TGTGCCACCAGCCTCGGGAAGGACCTCTATAATTCACCCCTCCACTTT. It is translated as CATSLGKDLYNSPLHF.

The count of this clone is one. This chain links TRBV9 with TRBJ1-1, with D perhaps matching TRBD1 (5 bases). V lost 0 bases to trimming and J lost 5 bases, with 14 bases between them. Germline lookup yields CDR1 SGDLS and CDR2 YYNGEE. CDR3 size: 15 residues. This CDR3 reads CASSVVAGWGTEAFF. CDR3 nucleotides: TGTGCCAGCAGCGTAGTTGCAGGGTGGGGAACTGAAGCTTTCTTT.

This sequence joins TRBV6-5 and TRBJ1-1; D remains unclear. This CDR3 is built from 12 residues. V was clipped by 10 bases and J by 2 bases, with 11 bases between them. Per the germline V gene, CDR1 is MNHEY and CDR2 is SVGAGI. The CDR3 DNA reads TGTGCCACGCGCGCCGTCAACACTGAAGCTTTCTTT. Translating it yields CATRAVNTEAFF.

V usage is TRBV4-2 and J usage is TRBJ1-6; TRBD1 matches at 9 bases. Losses at the gene ends were 3 bases for V and 0 bases for J; bases not matched to a gene: 0. Germline assignment: CDR1 LGHNA and CDR2 YNFKEQ. There are 16 residues in the CDR3. The CDR3 DNA follows: TGTGCCAGCAGCCAGACAGGGGGCTCCTATAATTCACCCCTCCACTTT. Amino acids: CASSQTGGSYNSPLHF.

The chain is built from TRBV7-3 and TRBJ2-5; 8 bases are a match to TRBD2. The CDR3 is made up of 15 amino acids. Germline V gene lookup returns CDR1 SGHTA and CDR2 FQGTGA. V shed 1 base, J shed 2 bases, and the junction held 3 bases outside the gene matches. CDR3 amino acids: CASSLSGGIQETQYF. The CDR3 DNA sequence: TGTGCCAGCAGCTTAAGCGGGGGGATACAAGAGACCCAGTACTTC.

The chain links TRBV11-2 to TRBJ1-1; the match to TRBD1 covers 7 bases. CDR1 is SGHAT, CDR2 FQNNGV, per germline. Trimming took 7 bases from V and 0 from J; bases not matched to a gene: 5. This CDR3 region has 14 residues. The CDR3 DNA reads TGTGCCAGCACCTCGGACAGGATGAACACTGAAGCTTTCTTT. It is translated as CASTSDRMNTEAFF.

V gene TRBV9 combines with J gene TRBJ1-2; 7 bases are shared with TRBD1. The germline gives CDR1 SGDLS, CDR2 YYNGEE. V lost 4 bases and J lost 4; bases outside the gene matches: 10. This CDR3 region has 15 residues. CDR3 in amino acids: CASSTNRDSSYGYTF. The CDR3 DNA sequence: TGTGCCAGCAGCACAAACCGGGACAGTTCCTATGGCTACACCTTC.

This clone was picked up a small number of times. CDR3: CASSKVRDRGVGETQYF. DNA of the CDR3: TGTGCCAGCAGCAAAGTCCGGGACAGGGGGGTGGGAGAGACCCAGTACTTC. The V and J genes are TRBV21-1 and TRBJ2-5; TRBD1, the table's D call, lacks a check against the DNA. TRBV21-1 is labeled a pseudogene. CDR3 length: 17 amino acids.

This chain joins TRBV5-1 and TRBJ2-1; 9 bases are shared with TRBD1. The CDR3 length is 15 residues. The V gene's germline CDR1 is SGHRS and CDR2 YFSETQ. Trimming took 3 bases from V and 10 from J; bases not matched to a gene: 11. The CDR3 DNA is TGCGCCAGCAGCTATTTACCCGGGACAGGGAACGAGCAGTTCTTC. Residues: CASSYLPGTGNEQFF.

The rearrangement links TRBV13 to TRBJ1-3, with D possibly being TRBD1 (5 bases). The CDR3 is 15 residues long. Germline V gene lookup returns CDR1 PRHDT and CDR2 FYEKMQ (reference sequence). The V gene lost 5 bases and the J gene lost 0 bases, with 11 bases spanning the gap. The CDR3 loop is CASSTTGYSGNTIYF. Written as DNA, the CDR3 is TGTGCCAGCAGCACTACAGGTTACTCTGGAAACACCATATATTTT.

The CDR3: CASSLAGSGEGQETQYF. The CDR3, as DNA: TGCGCCAGCAGCTTGGCGGGCTCCGGAGAGGGCCAAGAGACCCAGTACTTC. The chain uses TRBV5-1 and TRBJ2-5; tentatively, D is TRBD2 (5 bases). Trimming shortened V by 0 bases and J by 1 base, and 16 bases separated the two germline ends. CDR3 length equals 17 residues. Germline assignment: CDR1 SGHRS and CDR2 YFSETQ.

The CDR3 nucleotides read TGTGCCAGTAGTCCCTGGGGGACTAGCGAACAAAACATTCAGTACTTC. Encoded protein: CASSPWGTSEQNIQYF. V and J are TRBV19 and TRBJ2-4; 10 bases fit TRBD2. V shed 5 bases, J shed 5 bases, and the junction held 9 bases outside the gene matches. Germline V gene data show CDR1 as LNHDA and CDR2 as SQIVND (reference sequence). The CDR3 loop spans 16 amino acids.

V is TRBV24-1 and J is TRBJ1-5; TRBD1 matches 9 bases. This CDR3 contains 17 residues. Germline CDR1 is KGHDR and CDR2 is SFDVKD. J was trimmed by 1 base and V by 3 bases; bases with no gene match: 6. The CDR3 loop is CATSDRGQGISNQPQHF. In DNA form, the CDR3 reads TGTGCCACCAGTGATCGGGGACAGGGCATCAGCAATCAGCCCCAGCATTTT.

The chain uses TRBV30 and TRBJ2-1; TRBD2 matches 10 bases. Germline V CDR1 and CDR2: GTSNPN, SVGIG (reference sequence). V trimming: 0 bases; J trimming: 3 bases; junction bases outside the gene matches: 2. There are 15 residues in the CDR3. CDR3 protein: CAWSVSSGGYNEQFF. DNA for the CDR3: TGTGCCTGGAGTGTATCTAGCGGGGGCTACAATGAGCAGTTCTTC.

This clone was detected only a few times. J is TRBJ2-3 and V is TRBV25-1; 8 positions match TRBD2. The CDR3 consists of 14 residues. Germline assignment: CDR1 MGHDK and CDR2 SYGVNS. The J segment lost 4 bases and the V segment lost 6 bases, leaving 6 bases of the junction unmatched. CDR3 sequence reads: CASSLTSVADTQYF. CDR3 in DNA: TGTGCCAGCAGCCTGACTAGCGTTGCAGATACGCAGTATTTT.